This T cell receptor (beta chain) originates from a study of blood T cells in healthy people across ages. Study-wide points: It was found that TCR beta diversity correlated strongly with the percentage of naive T cells. PBMCs left unsorted prevented a conclusive naive versus antigen-experienced comparison.

V was pared by 6 bases and J by 3 bases, with 15 bases between. Germline V gives CDR1 MNHEY, CDR2 SMNVEV (reference sequence). The CDR3 is 14 residues long. Using a J-beta primer mix together with a sample-barcoded 5' primer, a second PCR was run for roughly 7 to 11 cycles. A single record per CDR3 protein comes from TCRdb applying MiXCR to the 5' RACE reads. The table has some 1.8 million distinct CDR3 sequences, about 39% seen once. As regards this clonotype: Its antigen is not identified.

Each sample used at least 6 million PBMCs. Samples each yielded at least 5 micrograms of total RNA. The sample was blood. The chain uses TRBV27 and TRBJ2-7; TRBD2 might be the D (7 bases). The source of this sequence is a human donor in good health. This CDR3 reads CASSSYRDYYEQYF. Written as DNA, the CDR3 is TGTGCCAGCAGCTCGTACAGGGACTACTACGAGCAGTACTTC.